This TCR beta chain was recorded in a study of OX40 agonist ivuxolimab in advanced cancers. Libraries were prepared by immunoSEQ multiplex PCR; TCRdb keeps only in-frame clonotypes and omits some of them. In the table there are 60,000 to 70,000 clones, roughly 89% of which are singletons. Trimming removed 2 bases from V and 7 bases from J, with 15 bases in between. Germline values: CDR1 SGHAT, CDR2 FQNNGV. The CDR3 covers 14 residues. The chain has TRBV11-2 and TRBJ2-7; D not resolved. The sequenced sample was CD4+ or CD8+ T cells sorted from blood, obtained in a trial of the OX40 agonist ivuxolimab. The TCR comes from an adult with an advanced solid tumor such as melanoma, head and neck, liver or kidney cancer. CDR3 in amino acids: CASSLTTMYEEQYF. In DNA, the CDR3 is TGTGCCAGCAGCTTAACTACGATGTACGAGGAGCAGTACTTC.